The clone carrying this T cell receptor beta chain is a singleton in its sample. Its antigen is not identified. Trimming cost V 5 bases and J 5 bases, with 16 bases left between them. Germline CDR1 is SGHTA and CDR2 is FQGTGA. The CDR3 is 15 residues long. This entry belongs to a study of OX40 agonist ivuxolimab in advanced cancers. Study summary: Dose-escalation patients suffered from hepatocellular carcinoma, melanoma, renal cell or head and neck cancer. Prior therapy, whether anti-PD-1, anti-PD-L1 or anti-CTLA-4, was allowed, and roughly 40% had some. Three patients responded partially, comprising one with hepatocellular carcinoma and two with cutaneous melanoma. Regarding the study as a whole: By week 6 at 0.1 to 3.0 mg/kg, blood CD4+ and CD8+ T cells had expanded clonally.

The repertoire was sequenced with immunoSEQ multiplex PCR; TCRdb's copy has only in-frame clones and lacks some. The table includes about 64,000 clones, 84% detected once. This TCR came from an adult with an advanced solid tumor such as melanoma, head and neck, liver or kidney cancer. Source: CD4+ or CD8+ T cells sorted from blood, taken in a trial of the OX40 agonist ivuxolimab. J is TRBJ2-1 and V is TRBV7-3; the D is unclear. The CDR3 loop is CASSLNRASNNEQFF. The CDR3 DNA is TGTGCCAGCAGCCTCAACCGGGCTTCAAACAATGAGCAGTTCTTC.